A single sample gave rise to the 11 T cell receptor beta chains below, sequenced in a study of blood T cell repertoires in COVID-19. TCRdb's table, derived via immunoSEQ multiplex PCR, lists solely in-frame clones and lacks some. The data show 150,000 to 200,000 clones, more than 80% seen once. Sample: peripheral blood. The origin of the receptors is a woman of 80 years or more with COVID-19, enrolled during active disease.

In this sample, this clone turned up a few times. V gene TRBV7-2 combines with J gene TRBJ2-7, with 9 bases lining up with TRBD2. This CDR3 region has 15 residues. V shed 5 bases, J shed 2 bases, and the junction held 7 bases outside the gene matches. Germline V gives CDR1 SGHTA, CDR2 FQGNSA. The CDR3 bases are TGTGCCAGCAGCCTTGGTAGCGGGAGTCCCTACGAGCAGTACTTC. It yields the protein CASSLGSGSPYEQYF.

The V call is TRBV7-5, the J call TRBJ2-1; the table calls TRBD2, which could not be checked here. TRBV7-5 is listed as a pseudogene. The CDR3 covers 21 residues. Written as DNA, the CDR3 is TGTGCCAGAAGCCCCGTTTTTTCCAGACTAGCGGGAGCTAGCCCCTACAATGAGCAGTTCTTC. Protein product: CARSPVFSRLAGASPYNEQFF.

This chain joins TRBV6-1 and TRBJ1-4, with a tentative D call TRBD1 (6 bases). The CDR3 has 13 residues. Germline V lookup: CDR1 MNHNS, CDR2 SASEGT. Deletions cut 3 bases from V and 7 bases from J, with 9 bases between. The CDR3 region is CASSDRGVEKLFF. The CDR3 DNA sequence: TGTGCCAGCAGTGACAGGGGAGTTGAAAAACTGTTTTTT.

The rearrangement uses TRBV12-5 and TRBJ2-3; TRBD1 agrees at 7 bases. The CDR3 sequence is 13 residues long. V shed 3 bases and J 4 bases; nucleotides not matched to a gene: 1. Per the germline V gene, CDR1 is LGHNT and CDR2 is FRNRAP. The CDR3 loop reads CASGFGQADTQYF. For the CDR3, the DNA is TGTGCTAGTGGTTTTGGACAGGCAGATACGCAGTATTTT.

The V gene is TRBV4-2, the J gene TRBJ2-1, with TRBD1 as a possible D gene (5 bases). CDR3 size: 14 residues. The V end lost 3 bases, the J end lost 10 bases, and 16 bases lay between the germline ends. Per the germline V gene, CDR1 is LGHNA and CDR2 is YNFKEQ. The CDR3 DNA sequence: TGTGCCAGCAGCCAGGGGCAGTATGCTTTCGAGCAGTTCTTC. Its protein is CASSQGQYAFEQFF.

This clone was recorded once. The V gene is TRBV6-2 or TRBV6-3, the J gene TRBJ2-2, with D possibly being TRBD1 (5 bases). Germline CDR1 reads MNHEY; CDR2 reads SVGEGT. The CDR3 is 15 residues long. Trimming removed 3 bases at V and 4 bases at J, with 12 bases between. The CDR3 DNA reads as TGTGCCAGCAGTTATAAGGGGTTCGGCACCGGGGAGCTGTTTTTT. Translation: CASSYKGFGTGELFF.

This chain connects TRBV5-1 to TRBJ1-1; TRBD1 is a possible D gene (5 bases). CDR1 and CDR2 (germline): SGHRS, YFSETQ. Trimming removed 0 bases from V and 3 bases from J, with 9 bases in between. This CDR3 region has 14 residues. Written as DNA, the CDR3 is TGCGCCAGCAGCTTGGGATCGGGGGACACTGAAGCTTTCTTT. Amino acids: CASSLGSGDTEAFF.

V is TRBV11-2 and J is TRBJ2-3; D is ambiguous. CDR3 length: 11 residues. V dropped 5 bases and J dropped 3 bases, with 3 bases sitting between them. Germline V gene data show CDR1 as SGHAT and CDR2 as FQNNGV. The CDR3 nucleotides read TGTGCCAGCAGCCATACAGATACGCAGTATTTT. This gives the protein CASSHTDTQYF.

The J gene is TRBJ2-3, the V gene TRBV6-5, with 13 bases matching TRBD2. The CDR3 is 13 amino acids. Germline-derived CDR1 and CDR2 are MNHEY and SVGAGI. The J segment lost 5 bases and the V segment lost 10 bases, leaving 3 bases of the junction unmatched. The CDR3 protein is CATRLAGGDTQYF. CDR3 nucleotide sequence: TGTGCCACACGACTAGCGGGGGGAGATACGCAGTATTTT.

V usage is TRBV10-1 and J usage is TRBJ2-7; D is possibly TRBD1 (5 bases). V was pared by 6 bases and J by 3 bases, with 18 bases between. The length of the CDR3 is 15 residues. Per germline, CDR1 WNHNN and CDR2 SYGVQD (reference sequence). The CDR3 spells CASSHPARQNYEQYF. The CDR3, as DNA: TGCGCCAGCAGCCACCCCGCCCGACAGAACTACGAGCAGTACTTC.

This clone was seen more than once but under ten times. This rearrangement joins TRBV1 to TRBJ1-5. TRBV1 is shown as a pseudogene. The CDR3 covers 15 residues. DNA for the CDR3: TGCACCAGTAACGGGACTGTCCATGGCAATCAGCCCCAGCATTTT. Protein sequence: CTSNGTVHGNQPQHF.